The 11 T cell receptor beta chains in this list originate from one sample, sequenced in a study of cytomegalovirus exposure and HLA in healthy donors. This PCR relied on a set of 60 Vbeta primers and 13 Jbeta primers. Here immunoSEQ multiplex PCR was the method, and the copy in TCRdb shows in-frame clones only, minus some. The profile covers some 89,000 clones, with 81% appearing a single time and approximately 1.9% taken by the ten largest. Sequences were obtained from PBMCs. The receptors derive from a woman aged 25-40 years in good health and CMV-seronegative.

The chain links TRBV6-5 to TRBJ2-1; possibly TRBD1 for D (6 bases). There are 14 residues in the CDR3. Trimming cost V 5 bases and J 6 bases, with 14 bases left between them. Germline lookup yields CDR1 MNHEY and CDR2 SVGAGI. The CDR3 coding sequence is TGTGCCAGCAGTAGACCGGGACACCCCAATGAGCAGTTCTTC. Translation: CASSRPGHPNEQFF.

The rearrangement links TRBV9 to TRBJ2-1; a possible D gene is TRBD2 (6 bases). With 2 bases removed from V and 9 bases from J, the gap between germline ends came to 12 bases. The CDR3 covers 13 residues. CDR1 is SGDLS, CDR2 YYNGEE, per germline. The CDR3 DNA sequence: TGTGCCAGCAGCGTCTTGGACGGGAGTGAGCAGTTCTTC. Its translation is CASSVLDGSEQFF.

This clone was seen just once. The chain has TRBV6-4 and TRBJ2-3; D is perhaps TRBD1 (6 bases). The CDR3 has 14 residues. Germline-derived CDR1 and CDR2 are MRHNA and SNTAGT. Trimming shortened V by 2 bases and J by 2 bases, and 8 bases separated the two germline ends. The CDR3 bases are TGTGCCAGCAGTGACAAGGGGGACACAGATACGCAGTATTTT. Protein product: CASSDKGDTDTQYF.

The chain has TRBV2 and TRBJ1-5, with D possibly being TRBD1 (6 bases). CDR3 length: 14 amino acids. Germline V gene sequence: CDR1 SNHLY, CDR2 FYNNEI. V was clipped by 7 bases and J by 4 bases, with 14 bases between them. The CDR3 region is CASTRDKFNQPQHF. The CDR3 coding sequence is TGTGCCAGCACCCGGGACAAGTTTAATCAGCCCCAGCATTTT.

This sequence joins TRBV5-4 and TRBJ2-4, with D possibly matching TRBD2 (6 bases). There are 18 residues in the CDR3. Germline V gene sequence: CDR1 SGHNT, CDR2 YYREEE (reference sequence). Trimming cost V 4 bases and J 1 base, with 21 bases left between them. CDR3 in amino acids: CASSPTGGELRAKNIQYF. CDR3 DNA sequence: TGTGCCAGCAGCCCGACCGGGGGAGAATTGCGTGCCAAAAACATTCAGTACTTC.

To note about this clone: A read error may produce the germline difference seen at one junction end. This chain links TRBV7-7 with TRBJ2-7, with 7 nucleotides matching TRBD2. Per germline, CDR1 SSHAT and CDR2 FNYEAQ (reference sequence). The CDR3 is made up of 14 amino acids. CDR3 DNA sequence: TGTGCTAGCAGCTTGGAGCGGGGCTCCTACGAGCAGTACTTC. As protein: CASSLERGSYEQYF.

The rearrangement joins TRBV7-2 to TRBJ2-2; possibly TRBD2 for D (5 bases). Germline V gives CDR1 SGHTA, CDR2 FQGNSA. This CDR3 region has 14 residues. V lost 1 base, J lost 8 bases, and 11 bases lay in between. For the CDR3, the DNA is TGTGCCAGCAGCTTAGGCCGGGGATCAGGGGAGCTGTTTTTT. Its translation is CASSLGRGSGELFF.

This rearrangement joins TRBV7-9 to TRBJ2-1; D ambiguous. In germline, CDR1 is SEHNR, CDR2 FQNEAQ (reference sequence). The CDR3 sequence is 14 residues long. V lost 3 bases and J lost 2, with 8 bases in between. The CDR3 protein is CASSFGGAYNEQFF. In DNA form, the CDR3 reads TGTGCCAGCAGCTTTGGCGGAGCCTACAATGAGCAGTTCTTC.

The chain carries TRBV11-2 and TRBJ2-7, with a tentative D call TRBD1 (6 bases). Trimming shortened V by 5 bases and J by 2 bases, and 16 bases separated the two germline ends. This CDR3 has 15 residues. CDR1 and CDR2 (germline): SGHAT, FQNNGV. CDR3 region: CASSISRDKAYEQYF. DNA of the CDR3: TGTGCCAGCAGCATAAGCCGGGACAAGGCCTACGAGCAGTACTTC.

In this sample, this clone turned up once. This rearrangement joins TRBV9 to TRBJ2-2; TRBD2 matches 7 bases. Germline lookup yields CDR1 SGDLS and CDR2 YYNGEE. J lost 3 bases, V lost 5 bases, and 10 bases had no gene match. The CDR3 is 16 residues long. CDR3 DNA sequence: TGTGCCAGCAGACGAGCGGGGAATCGGGACACCGGGGAGCTGTTTTTT. Translating gives CASRRAGNRDTGELFF.

The chain couples TRBV5-1 to TRBJ1-5; D unclear. This CDR3 contains 13 residues. Trimming removed 2 bases from V and 4 bases from J, with 7 bases in between. Germline lookup yields CDR1 SGHRS and CDR2 YFSETQ. CDR3 DNA: TGCGCCAGCAGCTTTGAGGGAAATCAGCCCCAGCATTTT. This gives the protein CASSFEGNQPQHF.